This TCR beta chain originates from a study of cytomegalovirus exposure and HLA in healthy donors (dated by TCRdb to 2016 to 2017). About the study as a whole: A later analysis indicated that the 95 to 150 validation repertoires were generated on the platform also employed for the approximately 700 repertoires of the first cohort. The study aimed to test whether signatures of past pathogen exposure could be identified by cataloging public T cell receptors. In addition to the first cohort of about 650 subjects, a separate validation cohort of 130 or so different subjects was used. To predict cytomegalovirus infection status, the study brought together high-throughput TCR immunosequencing, statistical association of individual TCRs with disease status, and machine learning.

A word on this clone: Its cognate antigen has yet to be identified. No much larger clone is present one base from it, and per-base qualities are unavailable.

The protocol used for the library was the immunoSEQ multiplex PCR assay. In the paper's pipeline: To diagnose cytomegalovirus status from the catalog of TCR beta chain sequences, a statistical classification framework was built. This is the immuneACCESS table as TCRdb keeps it, with only in-frame sequences that have V and J called. A part of the clones is gone; compared with another copy, unresolved V genes explain less than half, and the rest is unexplained. For V, J and clone size, that table is used; D and trimming come from the DNA. A total of 120,000 or so clones appear in this sample, 89% of them only once. The ten most abundant clones make up approximately 1.1% of the sample. On the study overall, not on this receptor specifically: All 120 or so repertoires were used to score co-occurrence in the validation cohort in a later analysis, because that analysis had no HLA typing for the cohort. The classifier was reported to diagnose cytomegalovirus status with high specificity and sensitivity in both the original and validation cohorts. Across donors, most TCR sequences were observed very rarely, whereas some public TCRs were present in many individuals. It was suggested by the authors that the approach could potentially be generalized to other disease states and immunological phenotypes. The study gave a list of under 200 TCR beta chains associated with cytomegalovirus. Three of the identified cytomegalovirus-associated TCR beta chains were confirmed in vitro to be specific for cytomegalovirus antigens. In a later analysis, TCRs clustered in the first cohort were found to also tend to co-occur in the 130 or so validation repertoires, with 94% of cluster scores above 0.

In the germline V gene, CDR1 corresponds to SGHAT and CDR2 to FQNNGV. From the cysteine up to the phenylalanine, the CDR3 has a length of 16 residues. Only the CDR3 part of the read is kept: 48 bases, read in frame from the first base. V gives up 2 bases and J gives up 0 bases, and the segment between their germline ends measures 13 bases. Separate from the roughly 700-subject first cohort, the validation cohort of more than 90 subjects was the group to which the donors belonged. Here the chain combines TRBV11-2 and TRBJ1-1, with TRBD1 perhaps the D gene, on 5 matching bases. The receptor was derived from a woman aged 18-29 years in good health and CMV-seronegative. Sequencing was performed on PBMCs. In nucleotide form, the sequence is TGTGCCAGCAGCTTAATGGGGGGGATCCTGAACACTGAAGCTTTCTTT. The resulting protein is CASSLMGGILNTEAFF.